The 19 T cell receptor beta chains reported below all come from one sample, sequenced in a study of identifying expanded T cells in peripheral blood. The assay was immunoSEQ multiplex PCR, and TCRdb's table has in-frame clones only and misses some. The table lists more than 65,000 clones, around 89% of them singletons. The sample taken for sequencing was blood. These receptors originate from a person aged 18 to 75 in good health.

The CDR3 sequence: CASSAYEGSYEQYF. For the CDR3, the DNA is TGTGCCAGCAGCGCTTATGAGGGGTCCTACGAGCAGTACTTC. The chain links TRBV7-2 to TRBJ2-7; D possibly matches TRBD1 or TRBD2 (5 bases each). The V gene lost 5 bases and the J gene lost 1 base, with 12 bases spanning the gap. Germline V gene data show CDR1 as SGHTA and CDR2 as FQGNSA. This CDR3 spans 14 amino acids.

The rearrangement uses TRBV6-5 and TRBJ2-3; the match to TRBD2 covers 9 bases. This CDR3 is built from 14 residues. The V and J ends lost 8 bases and 6 bases, in that order; junction bases with no gene match: 9. Germline V gives CDR1 MNHEY, CDR2 SVGAGI. In DNA, the CDR3 is TGTGCCAGCTCTCCGGGGACTAGCCGTGATACGCAGTATTTT. This encodes CASSPGTSRDTQYF.

The V gene is TRBV13, the J gene TRBJ2-7; unclear D gene. V shed 1 base and J shed 4 bases, with 5 bases lying between them. This CDR3 contains 12 residues. The V gene's germline CDR1 is PRHDT and CDR2 FYEKMQ (reference sequence). CDR3 residues: CASSLASYEQYF. CDR3 in DNA: TGTGCCAGCAGCTTAGCCTCTTACGAGCAGTACTTC. The complete variable domain, with remaining parts taken from reference TRBV13 and TRBJ2-7, reads AAGVIQSPRHLIKEKRETATLKCYPIPRHDTVYWYQQGPGQDPQFLISFYEKMQSDKGSIPDRFSAQQFSDYHSELNMSSLELGDSALYFCASSLASYEQYFGPGTRLTVT.

This clone was picked up one time. J is TRBJ2-7 and V is TRBV4-1, with 11 bases lining up with TRBD2. Germline V gives CDR1 MGHRA, CDR2 YSYEKL. The CDR3 runs 15 residues. With V trimmed by 3 bases and J by 2 bases, 3 bases remained unmatched. The CDR3 loop is CASSQIAGGPYEQYF. The CDR3 DNA reads as TGCGCCAGCAGCCAGATAGCGGGAGGGCCCTACGAGCAGTACTTC.

The chain uses TRBV5-1 and TRBJ2-7; TRBD2 matches at 12 bases. The V gene end was trimmed by 2 bases and the J gene end by 3 bases; junction bases not matched to a gene: 3. The germline gives CDR1 SGHRS, CDR2 YFSETQ. CDR3 size: 15 residues. This CDR3 reads CASSFLAGGNYEQYF. Here the CDR3 DNA reads TGCGCCAGCAGCTTCCTAGCGGGAGGGAACTACGAGCAGTACTTC.

The rearrangement links TRBV7-2 to TRBJ1-2; D is undetermined. Trimming left V 0 bases short and J 5 bases short, with 13 bases between. Germline CDR1 is SGHTA and CDR2 is FQGNSA. The CDR3 extends over 15 amino acids. CDR3 nucleotides: TGTGCCAGCAGCTTAGCGCGAAGGGAGGCGTATGGCTACACCTTC. Encoded protein: CASSLARREAYGYTF. The full variable domain, in which reference TRBV7-2 and TRBJ1-2 provide the parts outside the CDR3, is GAGVSQSPSNKVTEKGKDVELRCDPISGHTALYWYRQSLGQGLEFLIYFQGNSAPDKSGLPSDRFSAERTGGSVSTLTIQRTQQEDSAVYLCASSLARREAYGYTFGSGTRLTVV.

The chain uses TRBV25-1 and TRBJ2-3, with 11 bases fitting TRBD2. The CDR3 runs 16 residues. The junction had 6 bases not matched to a gene; V was cut back by 5 bases and J by 2 bases. Germline V lookup: CDR1 MGHDK, CDR2 SYGVNS. CDR3 DNA sequence: TGTGCCAGCAGTTCCGGGACTAGCGGCTACACAGATACGCAGTATTTT. It is translated as CASSSGTSGYTDTQYF.

The chain couples TRBV9 to TRBJ2-7; TRBD2 agrees at 16 bases. The CDR3 contains 16 residues. The germline gives CDR1 SGDLS, CDR2 YYNGEE. V shed 3 bases and J 5 bases; nucleotides not matched to a gene: 5. CDR3 amino acids: CASSGGLAGGLNEQYF. In DNA form, the CDR3 reads TGTGCCAGCAGCGGGGGACTAGCGGGAGGGTTGAACGAGCAGTACTTC.

This chain joins TRBV5-8 and TRBJ1-2, with 7 bases aligning to TRBD1. CDR3 length: 16 amino acids. The germline CDR1 and CDR2 sequences are SGHTS and YDEGEE. V dropped 7 bases and J dropped 4; count of bases not matched to a gene: 16. As DNA, the CDR3 is TGTGCCAGCCATTGGGGGGGACAGATAACTCCCTATGGCTACACCTTC. It is translated as CASHWGGQITPYGYTF.

The V call is TRBV7-9, the J call TRBJ2-7; D call uncertain. CDR3 length equals 13 residues. The germline V gene encodes CDR1 SEHNR and CDR2 FQNEAQ (reference sequence). Trimming pared 5 bases from V and 3 bases from J, leaving 11 bases between. As DNA, the CDR3 is TGTGCCAGCAGCCTAGGAAGTTACTACGAGCAGTACTTC. Protein sequence: CASSLGSYYEQYF.

The V gene is TRBV2, the J gene TRBJ1-2; D ambiguous. The CDR3 extends over 13 amino acids. V lost 3 bases and J lost 8, with 13 bases in between. Germline-derived CDR1 and CDR2 are SNHLY and FYNNEI. This chain's CDR3 is CASSEDSYGGYTF. In DNA form, the CDR3 reads TGTGCCAGCAGTGAGGACTCTTATGGGGGCTACACCTTC.

This clone has just one count. In nucleotides, the CDR3 is TGTGCCAGCAGCAGTCCCCGGGGGAGGTCGAACACCGGGGAGCTGTTTTTT. This codes for CASSSPRGRSNTGELFF. The chain has TRBV7-2 and TRBJ2-2; possibly TRBD2 for D (6 bases). The germline CDR1 and CDR2 sequences are SGHTA and FQGNSA. Trimming took off 5 bases at V and 0 bases at J, with 16 bases between the two ends. The CDR3 sequence is 17 residues long.

The rearrangement links TRBV5-6 to TRBJ2-3; D ambiguous. V shed 2 bases and J shed 11 bases, with 18 bases lying between them. The CDR3 extends over 14 amino acids. CDR1 is SGHDT, CDR2 YYEEEE, per germline. Here the CDR3 DNA reads TGTGCCAGCAGCTTCTACCGTCCTACCGCGCAGCAGTATTTT. Translating gives CASSFYRPTAQQYF.

V gene TRBV2 combines with J gene TRBJ1-1; D remains unclear. The CDR3 covers 15 residues. The V end was cut by 9 bases, the J end by 1 base, with 18 bases between. Germline CDR1 reads SNHLY; CDR2 reads FYNNEI. The CDR3 nucleotides are TGTGCCAGAGACCCGTCGGGCGGGGAGAACACTGAAGCTTTCTTT. This translates into CARDPSGGENTEAFF.

The genes are TRBV6-1 and TRBJ2-3; 7 bases are a match to TRBD1. This CDR3 is 14 amino acids long. J gave up 5 bases and V 4 bases, and 6 bases lay outside the gene matches. Per germline, CDR1 MNHNS and CDR2 SASEGT. The CDR3 sequence is CASSVGGDEDTQYF. CDR3 in DNA: TGTGCCAGCAGTGTAGGGGGCGATGAAGATACGCAGTATTTT.

This clone was recorded a few times. The chain is built from TRBV7-9 and TRBJ2-7; 13 bases map to TRBD2. The CDR3 extends over 15 amino acids. Per germline, CDR1 SEHNR and CDR2 FQNEAQ (reference sequence). V was clipped by 4 bases and J by 1 base; unmatched bases: 1. The CDR3 sequence: CASSSGLAGSYEQYF. CDR3 nucleotide sequence: TGTGCCAGCAGCTCGGGACTAGCGGGATCCTACGAGCAGTACTTC.

The rearrangement joins TRBV11-2 to TRBJ1-6; 10 bases align to TRBD1. The CDR3 runs 16 residues. V was clipped by 1 base and J by 7 bases; unmatched bases: 4. Germline CDR1 SGHAT, CDR2 FQNNGV. This CDR3 reads CASSLARQGANSPLHF. The CDR3 nucleotides read TGTGCCAGCAGCTTAGCCCGACAGGGGGCCAATTCACCCCTCCACTTT.

J is TRBJ2-6 and V is TRBV19; D perhaps matches TRBD2 (6 bases). With 2 bases removed from V and 3 bases from J, the gap between germline ends came to 20 bases. The length of the CDR3 is 19 residues. Germline CDR1 reads LNHDA; CDR2 reads SQIVND (reference sequence). Written as DNA, the CDR3 is TGTGCCAGTAGTATATCGGGGGAATTGCGGTTTGGTGGGGCCAACGTCCTGACTTTC. Its translation: CASSISGELRFGGANVLTF.

This clone was seen just once. The V call is TRBV2, the J call TRBJ2-2, with 7 positions matching TRBD1. The V gene's germline CDR1 is SNHLY and CDR2 FYNNEI. V lost 5 bases to trimming and J lost 5 bases; unmatched junction nucleotides: 11. The CDR3 totals 16 residues. DNA of the CDR3: TGTGCCAGCAGTCCAGAGAAGGGGGCGACTACCGGGGAGCTGTTTTTT. This codes for CASSPEKGATTGELFF.